One and the same sample provided the 23 T cell receptor beta chains below, sequenced in a study of shared clonotypes between healthy human individuals. Clones were read by immunoSEQ multiplex PCR, and TCRdb kept only the in-frame ones, dropping some. The data show around 1 million clones, around three quarters seen once. Sequencing was performed on memory CD4+ T cells sorted from blood. The subset was: CD45RA-negative fraction. These receptors were collected from a young man in good health.

The chain has TRBV7-3 and TRBJ2-2; D is perhaps TRBD1 (6 bases). The CDR3 runs 16 residues. V was pared by 4 bases and J by 3 bases, with 15 bases between. Germline V lookup: CDR1 SGHTA, CDR2 FQGTGA. DNA for the CDR3: TGTGCCAGCAGCTCTACCGGGACAATTGACACCGGGGAGCTGTTTTTT. Translated, it gives CASSSTGTIDTGELFF.

This clone was counted a single time. The genes are TRBV10-3 and TRBJ2-7, with a tentative D call TRBD2 (6 bases). Looked up from germline, CDR1 is ENHRY and CDR2 is SYGVKD. The CDR3 sequence is 15 residues long. V shed 6 bases and J shed 3 bases, with 18 bases lying between them. DNA for the CDR3: TGTGCCATCAGCCCCGGGACTCGCGAGGTCTACGAGCAGTACTTC. Amino acids: CAISPGTREVYEQYF.

This chain links TRBV30 with TRBJ2-2; D gene unclear. The germline V gene has CDR1 GTSNPN and CDR2 SVGIG (reference sequence). Deletions cut 0 bases from V and 7 bases from J, with 9 bases between. The CDR3 spans 13 residues. CDR3 bases: TGTGCCTGGAGTGTGGGGTGGGGCGGGGAGCTGTTTTTT. This translates into CAWSVGWGGELFF.

Turning to this clone: Other nucleotide sequences from this sample produce the same CDR3. The chain links TRBV18 to TRBJ1-2; D uncertain. This CDR3 region has 13 residues. The germline V and J ends were trimmed by 3 bases and 2 bases, with 7 bases remaining between them. Germline V gives CDR1 KGHSH, CDR2 LQKENI. CDR3 in DNA: TGTGCCAGCTCACCCACAGCGAACTATGGCTACACCTTC. Protein product: CASSPTANYGYTF.

The rearrangement links TRBV18 to TRBJ2-5, with D uncertain. Germline CDR1 is KGHSH and CDR2 is LQKENI. The V and J ends lost 6 bases and 4 bases respectively, with 12 bases between them. The CDR3 has 13 residues. The CDR3: CASSTEVRETQYF. The CDR3 DNA follows: TGTGCCAGCTCCACCGAGGTCCGAGAGACCCAGTACTTC.

A few counts support this clone. This rearrangement joins TRBV5-1 to TRBJ2-5, with 10 bases fitting TRBD2. Germline V lookup: CDR1 SGHRS, CDR2 YFSETQ. J gave up 1 base and V 0 bases, and 3 bases lay outside the gene matches. CDR3 length: 16 residues. The CDR3 loop reads CASSLGSGGFQETQYF. CDR3 DNA: TGCGCCAGCAGCTTGGGTAGCGGGGGGTTCCAAGAGACCCAGTACTTC. The full variable domain, its missing parts supplied by reference TRBV5-1 and TRBJ2-5, is KAGVTQTPRYLIKTRGQQVTLSCSPISGHRSVSWYQQTPGQGLQFLFEYFSETQRNKGNFPGRFSGRQFSNSRSEMNVSTLELGDSALYLCASSLGSGGFQETQYFGPGTRLLVL.

The chain uses TRBV19 and TRBJ1-6; D gene ambiguous. Germline V gene sequence: CDR1 LNHDA, CDR2 SQIVND (reference sequence). The CDR3 covers 14 residues. Trimming pared 6 bases from V and 7 bases from J, leaving 13 bases between. The CDR3 loop reads CASREHQPNSPLHF. In nucleotides, the CDR3 is TGTGCCAGTAGAGAACACCAGCCCAATTCACCCCTCCACTTT.

The rearrangement links TRBV10-3 to TRBJ2-7; D may be TRBD1 (7 bases). The V and J ends lost 11 bases and 0 bases respectively, with 17 bases between them. CDR3 size: 14 residues. Germline-derived CDR1 and CDR2 are ENHRY and SYGVKD. The CDR3 region has the DNA TGTGCCTCCCGGGAGACAGGGACCTCCTACGAGCAGTACTTC. Amino acids: CASRETGTSYEQYF.

The chain couples TRBV5-1 to TRBJ1-1; 7 bases are shared with TRBD1. The CDR3 is 13 residues long. Germline values: CDR1 SGHRS, CDR2 YFSETQ. V lost 7 bases, J lost 0 bases, and 3 bases stayed unmatched. The chain's CDR3 is CASRQGLNTEAFF. In DNA form, the CDR3 reads TGCGCCAGCCGACAGGGACTGAACACTGAAGCTTTCTTT.

This chain uses TRBV7-2 with TRBJ2-7, with D hard to call. V lost 1 base to trimming and J lost 3 bases, with 10 bases between them. This CDR3 comprises 14 residues. CDR1 is SGHTA, CDR2 FQGNSA, per germline. The CDR3 coding sequence is TGTGCCAGCAGCTTAGTCGGCAGGATCTACGAGCAGTACTTC. Protein: CASSLVGRIYEQYF.

This chain joins TRBV19 and TRBJ1-2, with D uncertain. V was clipped by 7 bases and J by 0 bases, with 12 bases between them. Germline V gene lookup returns CDR1 LNHDA and CDR2 SQIVND (reference sequence). This CDR3 has 14 amino acids. This chain's CDR3 is CASKRREANYGYTF. CDR3 bases: TGTGCCAGTAAGAGGAGGGAAGCTAACTATGGCTACACCTTC.

The chain uses TRBV2 and TRBJ1-5, with 7 bases fitting TRBD1. CDR1 is SNHLY and CDR2 is FYNNEI in the germline V gene. The V segment lost 1 base and the J segment 1 base; nucleotides outside the gene matches: 1. The CDR3 is made up of 15 amino acids. In nucleotides, the CDR3 is TGTGCCAGCAGTGAAGAGGGGGCGAGCAATCAGCCCCAGCATTTT. Residues: CASSEEGASNQPQHF.

J is TRBJ2-7 and V is TRBV6-5, with TRBD1 matching 8 bases. The trim removed 6 bases at V and 3 bases at J, leaving 7 bases unmatched. The CDR3 is made up of 14 amino acids. CDR1 and CDR2 (germline): MNHEY, SVGAGI. CDR3 bases: TGTGCCAGCAGCTCCCTCAGGGGGCACTACGAGCAGTACTTC. As protein: CASSSLRGHYEQYF.

The chain employs TRBV7-2 and TRBJ2-3; TRBD2 might be the D (6 bases). Trimming removed 5 bases from V and 2 bases from J, with 14 bases in between. CDR1 is SGHTA, CDR2 FQGNSA, per germline. The CDR3 spans 15 residues. The CDR3 reads CASSLVAAPTDTQYF. CDR3 coding DNA: TGTGCCAGCAGCCTAGTAGCGGCCCCCACAGATACGCAGTATTTT. Full variable domain (remainder filled in from reference TRBV7-2 and TRBJ2-3): GAGVSQSPSNKVTEKGKDVELRCDPISGHTALYWYRQSLGQGLEFLIYFQGNSAPDKSGLPSDRFSAERTGGSVSTLTIQRTQQEDSAVYLCASSLVAAPTDTQYFGPGTRLTVL.

The V call is TRBV28, the J call TRBJ1-1; D call uncertain. The germline V gene encodes CDR1 MDHEN and CDR2 SYDVKM. The V end was cut by 5 bases, the J end by 1 base, with 14 bases between. This CDR3 region has 15 residues. CDR3 amino acids: CASSRQLGGNTEAFF. The CDR3 DNA sequence: TGTGCCAGCAGTCGTCAACTGGGTGGGAACACTGAAGCTTTCTTT.

CDR3 sequence: CASSQGPSVQGAVGYTF. The CDR3 DNA reads TGCGCCAGCAGCCAAGGTCCCTCTGTACAGGGGGCGGTTGGCTACACCTTC. The J gene is TRBJ1-2, the V gene TRBV4-1, with 9 bases aligning to TRBD1. V lost 1 base, J lost 7 bases, and 13 bases stayed unmatched. The germline CDR1 and CDR2 sequences are MGHRA and YSYEKL. This CDR3 has 17 amino acids.

The chain recombines TRBV18 with TRBJ1-1; maybe TRBD1 (5 bases). The CDR3 totals 13 residues. V lost 5 bases and J lost 7, with 14 bases in between. Germline V gene sequence: CDR1 KGHSH, CDR2 LQKENI. The CDR3 DNA sequence: TGTGCCAGCTCAACATCTGGGGGAGTTGAAGCTTTCTTT. Translation: CASSTSGGVEAFF. The full variable domain, rest sourced from reference TRBV18 and TRBJ1-1, is NAGVMQNPRHLVRRRGQEARLRCSPMKGHSHVYWYRQLPEEGLKFMVYLQKENIIDESGMPKERFSAEFPKEGPSILRIQQVVRGDSAAYFCASSTSGGVEAFFGQGTRLTVV.

This chain uses TRBV7-2 with TRBJ2-7, with D unclear. The V end was cut by 5 bases, the J end by 0 bases, with 14 bases between. Germline CDR1 is SGHTA and CDR2 is FQGNSA. This CDR3 has 15 residues. The CDR3 spells CASSHTRAYSYEQYF. In nucleotides, the CDR3 is TGTGCCAGCAGCCACACCAGAGCATACTCCTACGAGCAGTACTTC.

In DNA, the CDR3 is TGTGCCAGCAGTACCGGGACTACCCAACCCTACGAGCAGTACTTC. Translation gives CASSTGTTQPYEQYF. The chain carries TRBV6-5 and TRBJ2-7; 7 nucleotides match TRBD2. This CDR3 is built from 15 residues. V trimming: 5 bases; J trimming: 2 bases; junction bases outside the gene matches: 9. Germline values: CDR1 MNHEY, CDR2 SVGAGI.

V gene TRBV7-9 combines with J gene TRBJ2-2; D possibly corresponds to TRBD2 (6 bases). The germline gives CDR1 SEHNR, CDR2 FQNEAQ (reference sequence). This CDR3 is built from 15 residues. The V and J ends lost 4 bases and 0 bases respectively, with 9 bases between them. The CDR3 bases are TGTGCCAGCAGCTATAGCGGTACGAACACCGGGGAGCTGTTTTTT. Translating gives CASSYSGTNTGELFF.

The chain is built from TRBV14 and TRBJ2-6; 8 nucleotides align to TRBD2. CDR3 size: 15 residues. Germline V gene lookup returns CDR1 SGHDN and CDR2 FVKESK. With V trimmed by 3 bases and J by 12 bases, 10 bases remained unmatched. The CDR3 DNA reads TGTGCCAGCAGCCACCCCCCGGGACTAGAAGGCGTCCTGACTTTC. Protein sequence: CASSHPPGLEGVLTF.

This chain links TRBV6-6 with TRBJ2-7; 9 bases align to TRBD1. J gave up 7 bases and V 2 bases, and 6 bases lay outside the gene matches. This CDR3 comprises 14 residues. The germline V gene has CDR1 MNHNY and CDR2 SVGAGI (reference sequence). The CDR3 loop reads CASSYRGQGSEQYF. In DNA, the CDR3 is TGTGCCAGCAGTTACAGGGGACAGGGATCGGAGCAGTACTTC.

The rearrangement links TRBV7-6 to TRBJ1-1; 10 bases align to TRBD1. Losses at the gene ends were 4 bases for V and 11 bases for J; bases not matched to a gene: 10. Germline CDR1 is SGHVS and CDR2 is FNYEAQ. CDR3 length equals 14 residues. The CDR3 loop is CASSSDRQGAEAFF. The CDR3 coding sequence is TGTGCCAGCAGCTCGGATAGACAGGGGGCGGAGGCTTTCTTT.